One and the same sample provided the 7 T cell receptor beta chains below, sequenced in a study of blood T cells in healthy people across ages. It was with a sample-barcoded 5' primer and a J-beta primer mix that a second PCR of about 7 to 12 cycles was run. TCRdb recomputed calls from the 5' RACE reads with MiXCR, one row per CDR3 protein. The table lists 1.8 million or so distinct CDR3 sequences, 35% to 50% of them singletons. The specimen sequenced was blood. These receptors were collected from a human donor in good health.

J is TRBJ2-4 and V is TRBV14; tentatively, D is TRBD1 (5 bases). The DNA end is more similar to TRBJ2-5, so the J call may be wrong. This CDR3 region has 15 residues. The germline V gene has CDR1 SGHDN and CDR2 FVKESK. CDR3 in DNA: TGTGCCAGCAGCCAAGGTTTCACAGGTCAAGAGACCCAGTACTTC. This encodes CASSQGFTGQETQYF.

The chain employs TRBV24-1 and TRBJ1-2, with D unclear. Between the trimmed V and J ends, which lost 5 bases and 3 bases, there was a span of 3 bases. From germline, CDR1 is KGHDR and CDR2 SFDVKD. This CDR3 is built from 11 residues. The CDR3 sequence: CATSADYGYTF. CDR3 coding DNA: TGTGCCACCAGTGCGGACTATGGCTACACCTTC.

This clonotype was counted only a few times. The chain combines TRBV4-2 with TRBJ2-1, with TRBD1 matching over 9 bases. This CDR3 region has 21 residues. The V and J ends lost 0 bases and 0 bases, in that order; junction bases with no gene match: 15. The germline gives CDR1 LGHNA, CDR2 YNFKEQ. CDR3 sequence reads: CASSQDRPGQGYQSSYNEQFF. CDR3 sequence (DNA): TGTGCCAGCAGCCAAGATCGGCCGGGACAGGGCTATCAAAGCTCCTACAATGAGCAGTTCTTC.

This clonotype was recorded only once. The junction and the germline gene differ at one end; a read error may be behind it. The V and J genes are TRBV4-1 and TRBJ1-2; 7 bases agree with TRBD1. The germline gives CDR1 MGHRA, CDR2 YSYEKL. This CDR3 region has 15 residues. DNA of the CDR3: TGCGCCAGCAGCCAAGCTGAGGGGGCAACCTATAGCTACACCTTC. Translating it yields CASSQAEGATYSYTF.

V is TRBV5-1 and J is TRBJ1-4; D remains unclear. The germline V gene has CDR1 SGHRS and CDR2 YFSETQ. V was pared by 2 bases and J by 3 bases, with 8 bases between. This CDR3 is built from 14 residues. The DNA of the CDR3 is TGCGCCAGCAGCTTTTCGGTCCCTAATGAAAAACTGTTTTTT. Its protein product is CASSFSVPNEKLFF.

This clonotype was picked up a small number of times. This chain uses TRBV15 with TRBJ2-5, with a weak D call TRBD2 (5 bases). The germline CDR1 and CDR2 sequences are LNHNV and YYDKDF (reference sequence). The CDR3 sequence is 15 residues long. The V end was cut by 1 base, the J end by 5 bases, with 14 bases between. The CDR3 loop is CATSRAGDRRETQYF. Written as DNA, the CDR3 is TGTGCCACCAGCAGAGCCGGGGATCGGCGGGAGACCCAGTACTTC.

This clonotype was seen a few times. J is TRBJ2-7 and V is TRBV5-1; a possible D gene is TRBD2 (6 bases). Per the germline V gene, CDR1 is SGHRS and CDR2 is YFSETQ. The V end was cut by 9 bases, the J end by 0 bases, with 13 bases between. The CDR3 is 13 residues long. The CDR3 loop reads CATGDPSSYEQYF. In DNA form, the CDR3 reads TGCGCCACGGGGGATCCCAGCTCCTACGAGCAGTACTTC.